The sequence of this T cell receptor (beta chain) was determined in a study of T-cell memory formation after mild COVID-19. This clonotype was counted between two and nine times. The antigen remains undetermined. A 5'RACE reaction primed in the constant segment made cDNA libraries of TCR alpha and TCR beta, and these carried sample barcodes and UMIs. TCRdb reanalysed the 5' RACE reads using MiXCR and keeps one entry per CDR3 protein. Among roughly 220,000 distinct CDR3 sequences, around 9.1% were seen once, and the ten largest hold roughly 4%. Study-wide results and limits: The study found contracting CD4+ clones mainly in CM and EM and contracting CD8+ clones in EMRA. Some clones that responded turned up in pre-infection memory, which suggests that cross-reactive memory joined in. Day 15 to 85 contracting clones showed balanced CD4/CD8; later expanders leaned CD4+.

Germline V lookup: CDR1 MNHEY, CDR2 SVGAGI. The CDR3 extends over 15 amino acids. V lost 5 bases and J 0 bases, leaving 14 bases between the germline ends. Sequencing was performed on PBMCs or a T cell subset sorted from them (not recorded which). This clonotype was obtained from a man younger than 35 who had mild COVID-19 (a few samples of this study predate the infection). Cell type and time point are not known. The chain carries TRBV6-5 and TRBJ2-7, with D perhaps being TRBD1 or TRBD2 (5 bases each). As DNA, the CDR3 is TGTGCCAGCAGTGAACAGGTAGCGAGCTCCTACGAGCAGTACTTC. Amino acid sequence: CASSEQVASSYEQYF.